Shown below are 4 T cell receptor beta chains from a single sample sequenced in a study of shared clonotypes between healthy human individuals. Selected positively for CCR7 and CD45RO-negative, naive CD8 cells excluded terminally differentiated effector memory CD45RA+ cells. Assay used: immunoSEQ multiplex PCR; TCRdb lists only in-frame clones, some missing. The table includes 1.5 million to 2.5 million clones, approximately 94% detected once. The sample comprised naive CD8+ T cells sorted from blood. The receptors here all came from a man between 18 and 29 years old in good health.

The chain recombines TRBV18 with TRBJ2-7; TRBD2 matches 7 bases. Germline V gene lookup returns CDR1 KGHSH and CDR2 LQKENI. Losses at the gene ends were 1 base for V and 0 bases for J; bases not matched to a gene: 3. This CDR3 is 15 amino acids long. DNA of the CDR3: TGTGCCAGCTCACCACTAGCGGGTAGCTCCTACGAGCAGTACTTC. Protein sequence: CASSPLAGSSYEQYF.

About this clone: The sample holds other DNA sequences that translate to the same CDR3. CDR3 region: CASSLEAGLSYEQYF. The CDR3 DNA follows: TGTGCCAGCAGCTTAGAAGCGGGACTCTCCTACGAGCAGTACTTC. This sequence joins TRBV7-3 and TRBJ2-7; 7 bases map to TRBD2. The CDR3 spans 15 residues. V was clipped by 2 bases and J by 0 bases; unmatched bases: 4. Per germline, CDR1 SGHTA and CDR2 FQGTGA.

The V gene is TRBV6-6, the J gene TRBJ1-2, with D unclear. The V end lost 0 bases, the J end lost 8 bases, and 13 bases lay between the germline ends. This CDR3 contains 14 residues. Looked up from germline, CDR1 is MNHNY and CDR2 is SVGAGI (reference sequence). CDR3: CASSYSPEARGYTF. In DNA, the CDR3 is TGTGCCAGCAGTTACTCCCCTGAGGCCCGCGGCTACACCTTC.

CDR3 region: CASSDTVGGYYGYTF. The CDR3 coding sequence is TGTGCCAGCAGTGATACCGTGGGGGGATACTATGGCTACACCTTC. This chain uses TRBV6-4 with TRBJ1-2, with D perhaps matching TRBD1 (5 bases). V lost 3 bases to trimming and J lost 3 bases, with 14 bases between them. The germline CDR1 and CDR2 sequences are MRHNA and SNTAGT. The CDR3 runs 15 residues.